The 20 T cell receptor beta chains reported below all come from one sample, sequenced in a study of T cell responses to AZD1222 COVID-19 vaccine. Sequenced by immunoSEQ multiplex PCR; TCRdb stores in-frame clones only, minus some. The table lists roughly 120,000 clones, approximately 85% of them singletons. The specimen comprised peripheral blood, sampled on day 0 of AZD1222 vaccination. Source of these receptors: an adult in good health.

V usage is TRBV27 and J usage is TRBJ1-2; D gene uncertain. Germline V gives CDR1 MNHEY, CDR2 SMNVEV (reference sequence). Trimming left V 0 bases short and J 8 bases short, with 10 bases between. This CDR3 is built from 13 residues. CDR3 residues: CASSLSHGGGYTF. CDR3 bases: TGTGCCAGCAGTTTATCGCACGGTGGCGGCTACACCTTC.

The rearrangement links TRBV19 to TRBJ1-2; a possible D gene is TRBD1 (5 bases). CDR1 is LNHDA, CDR2 SQIVND, per germline (reference sequence). This CDR3 is built from 14 residues. V lost 3 bases and J lost 3, with 11 bases in between. The CDR3 coding sequence is TGTGCCAGTAGTATTCGGTCAGGGTACTATGGCTACACCTTC. Translating gives CASSIRSGYYGYTF.

CDR3 residues: CATSDSLETQYF. The DNA of the CDR3 is TGTGCCACCAGTGATTCGTTAGAGACCCAGTACTTC. The chain combines TRBV24-1 with TRBJ2-5; no clear D gene. The CDR3 covers 12 residues. Germline V gives CDR1 KGHDR, CDR2 SFDVKD. V shed 2 bases and J shed 4 bases, with 4 bases lying between them.

The chain is built from TRBV11-3 and TRBJ1-4; D might be TRBD1 (5 bases). Germline CDR1 reads SGHNT; CDR2 reads YENEEA. The CDR3 has 16 residues. Trimming removed 5 bases from V and 7 bases from J, with 20 bases in between. The CDR3 DNA is TGTGCCAGCAGCCGGACTCTGGGGCCTCGTGGTGAAAAACTGTTTTTT. Its protein product is CASSRTLGPRGEKLFF.

The chain recombines TRBV9 with TRBJ2-3; TRBD2 agrees at 9 bases. Germline assignment: CDR1 SGDLS and CDR2 YYNGEE. After removal of 3 bases from V and 2 bases from J, the junction contained 19 bases not matched to a gene. The CDR3 covers 20 residues. The CDR3 DNA reads TGTGCCAGCAGCGACCAAAGCCCGAGCGGGGGGCTCCAGACCACAGATACGCAGTATTTT. It codes for CASSDQSPSGGLQTTDTQYF.

The chain links TRBV6-5 to TRBJ1-2, with a possible D match to TRBD1 (5 bases). Germline V gene sequence: CDR1 MNHEY, CDR2 SVGAGI. V was shortened by 6 bases and J by 8 bases, with 19 bases between the two germline ends. The CDR3 is 14 amino acids. The CDR3 sequence: CASRGDYPSLGYTF. The CDR3 DNA reads TGTGCCAGCAGGGGGGACTATCCTTCTCTGGGCTACACCTTC.

The chain recombines TRBV7-9 with TRBJ2-1; 14 bases line up with TRBD2. CDR3 size: 19 residues. Losses at the gene ends were 5 bases for V and 4 bases for J; bases not matched to a gene: 13. Germline V gives CDR1 SEHNR, CDR2 FQNEAQ (reference sequence). The DNA for the CDR3 is TGTGCCAGCAGCCCAATGCTTGGACTAGCGGGGGGATTATACAATGAGCAGTTCTTC. Protein: CASSPMLGLAGGLYNEQFF. The full variable domain, rest sourced from reference TRBV7-9 and TRBJ2-1, is DTGVSQNPRHKITKRGQNVTFRCDPISEHNRLYWYRQTLGQGPEFLTYFQNEAQLEKSRLLSDRFSAERPKGSFSTLEIQRTEQGDSAMYLCASSPMLGLAGGLYNEQFFGPGTRLTVL.

V gene TRBV19 combines with J gene TRBJ1-3; no clear D gene. The germline V gene encodes CDR1 LNHDA and CDR2 SQIVND (reference sequence). CDR3 size: 13 residues. V lost 8 bases to trimming and J lost 4 bases, with 12 bases between them. CDR3 nucleotide sequence: TGTGCCAGTGAAGGTGGCCCAGGAAACACCATATATTTT. The encoded protein is CASEGGPGNTIYF. Based on the CDR3 plus reference TRBV19 and TRBJ1-3, the full variable domain is DGGITQSPKYLFRKEGQNVTLSCEQNLNHDAMYWYRQDPGQGLRLIYYSQIVNDFQKGDIAEGYSVSREKKESFPLTVTSAQKNPTAFYLCASEGGPGNTIYFGEGSWLTVV.

The chain carries TRBV7-8 and TRBJ1-1, with D possibly being TRBD1 (6 bases). The CDR3 is 15 amino acids. CDR1 and CDR2 from the germline V gene are SGHVS and FQNEAQ. Trimming removed 1 base at V and 5 bases at J, with 14 bases between. As DNA, the CDR3 is TGTGCCAGCAGCTTAGTGAGGGGGTCGTGGACTGAAGCTTTCTTT. It is translated as CASSLVRGSWTEAFF. The full variable domain, its missing parts supplied by reference TRBV7-8 and TRBJ1-1, is GAGVSQSPRYKVAKRGQDVALRCDPISGHVSLFWYQQALGQGPEFLTYFQNEAQLDKSGLPSDRFFAERPEGSVSTLKIQRTQQEDSAVYLCASSLVRGSWTEAFFGQGTRLTVV.

This clone was seen once. The chain links TRBV10-3 to TRBJ1-2; possible D gene TRBD1, 6 bases. The V end lost 11 bases, the J end lost 4 bases, and 11 bases lay between the germline ends. From germline, CDR1 is ENHRY and CDR2 SYGVKD. The CDR3 contains 11 residues. The CDR3 region is CAPPDSYGYTF. CDR3 sequence (DNA): TGTGCCCCCCCGGACAGCTATGGCTACACCTTC.

The chain employs TRBV12-3 or TRBV12-4 and TRBJ1-5; tentative D call: TRBD1 (6 bases). Trimming took 6 bases from V and 9 from J, leaving 15 bases between them. The CDR3 has 13 amino acids. CDR3 residues: CASSPNRVRPQHF. As DNA, the CDR3 is TGTGCCAGCAGCCCTAACAGGGTCCGGCCCCAGCATTTT.

This clone was seen just once. The chain combines TRBV7-9 with TRBJ1-3; D might be TRBD1 (6 bases). V lost 5 bases, J lost 0 bases, and 11 bases lay in between. This CDR3 is 15 amino acids long. The germline V gene has CDR1 SEHNR and CDR2 FQNEAQ (reference sequence). The CDR3 sequence: CASSRGGHSGNTIYF. DNA for the CDR3: TGTGCCAGCAGCCGGGGGGGCCACTCTGGAAACACCATATATTTT. The entire variable domain, with the rest obtained from reference TRBV7-9 and TRBJ1-3, is as follows: DTGVSQNPRHKITKRGQNVTFRCDPISEHNRLYWYRQTLGQGPEFLTYFQNEAQLEKSRLLSDRFSAERPKGSFSTLEIQRTEQGDSAMYLCASSRGGHSGNTIYFGEGSWLTVV.

The chain recombines TRBV5-6 with TRBJ1-6; tentative D call: TRBD1 (6 bases). Trimming removed 4 bases from V and 10 bases from J, with 18 bases in between. Germline V gives CDR1 SGHDT, CDR2 YYEEEE. The CDR3 runs to 15 residues. The CDR3: CASSLATGRWSPLHF. The CDR3 nucleotides are TGTGCCAGCAGCCTGGCCACAGGGCGATGGTCACCCCTCCACTTT. Together with reference TRBV5-6 and TRBJ1-6, the CDR3 gives the full variable domain: DAGVTQSPTHLIKTRGQQVTLRCSPKSGHDTVSWYQQALGQGPQFIFQYYEEEERQRGNFPDRFSGHQFPNYSSELNVNALLLGDSALYLCASSLATGRWSPLHFGNGTRLTVT.

This rearrangement joins TRBV5-1 to TRBJ2-7; 11 positions match TRBD2. The J segment lost 3 bases and the V segment lost 4 bases, leaving 3 bases of the junction unmatched. The CDR3 spans 14 residues. Germline values: CDR1 SGHRS, CDR2 YFSETQ. CDR3 protein: CASSQGTSGYEQYF. The CDR3 DNA reads TGCGCCAGCAGCCAAGGGACTAGCGGCTACGAGCAGTACTTC.

The chain has TRBV5-1 and TRBJ1-6; TRBD1 aligns across 9 bases. CDR1 is SGHRS and CDR2 is YFSETQ in the germline V gene. V lost 6 bases, J lost 11 bases, and 12 bases stayed unmatched. This CDR3 comprises 15 residues. CDR3 region: CASNRGQGNYTPLHF. CDR3 DNA: TGCGCCAGCAACCGGGGACAGGGTAATTACACACCCCTCCACTTT.

The chain combines TRBV29-1 with TRBJ1-1; D unclear. Germline V gene sequence: CDR1 SQVTM, CDR2 ANQGSEA. The CDR3 totals 12 residues. Trimming stripped 2 bases from V and 3 bases from J, with 7 bases between. The CDR3 DNA sequence: TGCAGCGTTGAACCCGAGCACACTGAAGCTTTCTTT. Translation: CSVEPEHTEAFF.

The rearrangement uses TRBV21-1 and TRBJ1-4. TRBV21-1 is a pseudogene locus. This CDR3 contains 15 residues. CDR3 residues: CASSGGGASEEKLFF. CDR3 sequence (DNA): TGTGCCAGCAGCGGAGGGGGGGCTTCGGAGGAAAAACTGTTTTTT.

This clone has just a few counts. The gene calls are TRBV12-3 or TRBV12-4 and TRBJ1-1; D remains unclear. CDR3 length: 12 residues. The ends were cut back, 4 bases at V and 10 bases at J, with 13 bases in the middle. The CDR3 loop is CASSSEAWGAFF. As DNA, the CDR3 is TGTGCCAGCAGTTCGGAGGCCTGGGGAGCTTTCTTT.

The chain couples TRBV4-1 to TRBJ2-2; D remains ambiguous. The CDR3 runs 16 residues. The ends were cut back, 3 bases at V and 6 bases at J, with 17 bases in the middle. From germline, CDR1 is MGHRA and CDR2 YSYEKL. The CDR3 sequence: CASSHQSMLGAGELFF. The CDR3 bases are TGCGCCAGCAGCCACCAATCGATGTTGGGTGCCGGGGAGCTGTTTTTT.

The table lists this clone with a count of one. V and J are TRBV6-5 and TRBJ1-2, with unresolved D. The CDR3 extends over 13 amino acids. V lost 3 bases, J lost 1 base, and 6 bases lay in between. Per the germline V gene, CDR1 is MNHEY and CDR2 is SVGAGI. This CDR3 is CASSYTYNYGYTF. DNA for the CDR3: TGTGCCAGCAGTTATACCTATAACTATGGCTACACCTTC.